Listed below are T cell receptor beta chains from one sample, sequenced in a study of cytomegalovirus exposure and HLA in healthy donors. Repertoires were generated with immunoSEQ multiplex PCR, while TCRdb's copy carries only in-frame clones and drops some. The sample has over 150,000 clones, roughly two thirds seen once. Sequencing was performed on PBMCs. These receptors came from a woman between 40 and 50 years old in good health and CMV-seropositive. Both conserved end residues are part of each CDR3. The D gene is left open where the match is weak. Some rows mark clone size as missing; the rest say once, few, many or name a class of expanded clone.

v_gene	abundance	d_gene	j_gene	CDR3aa	CDR3nt
TRBV9	NA	TRBD2	TRBJ2-2	CASSPSGAGELFF	TGTGCCAGCAGCCCCAGCGGGGCCGGGGAGCTGTTTTTT
TRBV5-5	few	NA	TRBJ1-1	CASSLYRNTEAFF	TGTGCCAGCAGCTTGTACAGGAACACTGAAGCTTTCTTT
TRBV11-2	few	TRBD2	TRBJ2-5	CASSPNQGSGGQETQYF	TGTGCCAGCAGCCCAAACCAGGGTAGCGGGGGGCAAGAGACCCAGTACTTC
TRBV6-1	NA	TRBD1	TRBJ1-1	CASSERQGVFGTEAFF	TGTGCCAGCAGTGAAAGACAGGGGGTCTTTGGGACCGAAGCTTTCTTT
TRBV7-9	NA	NA	TRBJ1-1	CASSLTQVYTEAFF	TGTGCCAGCAGCTTAACACAGGTATACACTGAAGCTTTCTTT
TRBV6-1	NA	NA	TRBJ2-5	CASSEARGRETQYF	TGTGCCAGCAGTGAAGCTAGGGGCCGGGAGACCCAGTACTTC
TRBV25-1	NA	NA	TRBJ2-3	CASSEGGLISTDTQYF	TGTGCCAGCAGTGAAGGAGGGCTAATTAGCACAGATACGCAGTATTTT
TRBV27	NA	TRBD1	TRBJ2-7	CASSSGTGPYEQYF	TGTGCCAGCAGTTCCGGGACAGGGCCTTACGAGCAGTACTTC
TRBV4-1	NA	NA	TRBJ2-7	CASSQTKGRSSYEQYF	TGCGCCAGCAGCCAAACTAAAGGCCGTTCCTCCTACGAGCAGTACTTC
TRBV18	NA	TRBD2	TRBJ2-1	CASSTRGTNYNEQFF	TGTGCCAGCTCGACCCGGGGGACTAACTACAATGAGCAGTTCTTC
TRBV6-1	NA	NA	TRBJ1-2	CASSTPSRAESYTF	TGTGCCAGCAGTACCCCAAGCAGGGCCGAGAGCTACACCTTC
TRBV27	NA	TRBD1	TRBJ1-6	CASSPGTGGPYSPLHF	TGTGCCAGCAGTCCCGGGACAGGGGGCCCTTATTCACCCCTCCACTTT
TRBV5-1	NA	NA	TRBJ2-7	CASSVAPGEKQYF	TGCGCCAGCAGCGTAGCTCCAGGGGAAAAGCAGTACTTC
TRBV9	NA	TRBD1	TRBJ2-7	CASSVTDRRYEQYF	TGTGCCAGCAGCGTGACGGACAGGAGGTACGAGCAGTACTTC
TRBV6-5	NA	TRBD2	TRBJ2-1	CASSPKREIYNEQFF	TGTGCCAGCAGTCCAAAGCGGGAGATCTACAATGAGCAGTTCTTC
TRBV11-1	NA	NA	TRBJ1-4	CASSLETSAGEKLFF	TGTGCCAGCAGCTTAGAGACTTCGGCCGGAGAAAAACTGTTTTTT
TRBV28	few	TRBD1	TRBJ2-7	CASSPRGMGSSYEQYF	TGTGCCAGCAGCCCCAGGGGGATGGGGAGCTCCTACGAGCAGTACTTC
TRBV29-1	NA	TRBD1	TRBJ2-5	CSVAAHLRDRGETQYF	TGCAGCGTCGCTGCACATCTCCGGGACAGGGGTGAGACCCAGTACTTC
TRBV25-1	NA	NA	TRBJ1-4	CASKGVDWTFEKLFF	TGTGCCAGCAAGGGGGTTGATTGGACATTTGAAAAACTGTTTTTT
TRBV29-1	NA	TRBD1	TRBJ1-4	CSVGRQGGEKLFF	TGCAGCGTTGGTAGACAGGGCGGTGAAAAACTGTTTTTT
TRBV2	NA	NA	TRBJ1-2	CASSSAGAHYGYTF	TGTGCCAGCAGTTCGGCAGGGGCCCACTATGGCTACACCTTC
TRBV11-2	few	NA	TRBJ1-1	CASSLGPGLAFF	TGTGCCAGCAGCTTAGGGCCGGGGTTGGCTTTCTTT
TRBV18	NA	NA	TRBJ1-4	CASSRMGPGVANEKLFF	TGTGCCAGCTCACGGATGGGGCCAGGGGTGGCTAATGAAAAACTGTTTTTT
TRBV6-9	NA	TRBD1	TRBJ1-5	CASSPRDRRNQPQHF	TGTGCCAGCAGCCCCCGGGACAGACGCAATCAGCCCCAGCATTTT